The present T cell receptor beta chain was sequenced within a study of blood T cell repertoires in COVID-19. Study-wide context: There were acute and convalescent COVID-19 samples, and they came from the United States, Italy and Spain.

This clone was found once. Germline CDR1 SGHRS, CDR2 YFSETQ. This CDR3 comprises 16 residues. Trimming cost V 3 bases and J 2 bases, with 17 bases left between them. Original analysis: Amplification from reference gene primers served as the basis for estimated nucleated cell counts. Clones were read by immunoSEQ multiplex PCR, and TCRdb kept only the in-frame ones, dropping some. D and trimming were read from the DNA, whereas the V and J calls and clone size are those reported in that table. The data show hundreds of thousands of clones, about 87% seen once. Study members were between 18 and 89 years old and lived in 24 US regions. Recovered Cohort 3 donors showed two negative PCRs, clearance, or symptom resolution.

The sample comprised PBMCs or T cells enriched from blood (not recorded which). The sequence was collected from a woman aged 50 to 60 who had recovered from COVID-19. The V call is TRBV5-1, the J call TRBJ1-1; perhaps TRBD1 as D (5 bases). The CDR3 reads CASSSLNPDRNTEAFF. As DNA, the CDR3 is TGCGCCAGCAGCTCCCTAAACCCCGACAGAAACACTGAAGCTTTCTTT.